These 12 T cell receptor beta chains share one sample of origin, sequenced in a study of blood T cell repertoires in COVID-19 (dated by TCRdb to 2020 to 2021). The library was built by means of the immunoSEQ multiplex PCR assay. The table comes from immuneACCESS by way of TCRdb, which keeps in-frame sequences with V and J called. Part of the clones is missing from these tables; in studies checked, under half for an unresolved V gene and the rest for unknown reasons. For this sample there are roughly 38,000 clones; around 80% appear just once. In total, the top ten clones hold 25% to 35% of the sample. The sequencing sample was made of peripheral blood. The receptors originated from a man aged 55 to 69 with acute or convalescent COVID-19.

The chain joins TRBV30 to TRBJ2-1; D is perhaps TRBD1 (6 bases). Trimming took 0 bases from V and 1 from J, leaving 22 bases between them. The germline gives CDR1 GTSNPN, CDR2 SVGIG (reference sequence). The CDR3 contains 19 residues. The CDR3 protein is CAWSVIGAGAIPSYNEQFF. The CDR3, as DNA: TGTGCCTGGAGTGTAATCGGGGCAGGGGCTATTCCTTCCTACAATGAGCAGTTCTTC.

This rearrangement joins TRBV7-8 to TRBJ2-3; D call uncertain. The V end lost 5 bases, the J end lost 4 bases, and 7 bases lay between the germline ends. From germline, CDR1 is SGHVS and CDR2 FQNEAQ. The CDR3 is 12 residues long. The CDR3 region is CASSPRADTQYF. For the CDR3, the DNA is TGTGCCAGCAGCCCTAGAGCAGATACGCAGTATTTT.

This clone was seen more than once but under ten times. As DNA, the CDR3 is TGTGCCAGCAGCACCAGGACTAGCGGGAGTGATACGCAGTATTTT. Its protein product is CASSTRTSGSDTQYF. This chain connects TRBV7-8 to TRBJ2-3; 13 bases are shared with TRBD2. Per the germline V gene, CDR1 is SGHVS and CDR2 is FQNEAQ. Trimming cost V 5 bases and J 6 bases; bases outside gene matches: 5. CDR3 length equals 15 residues.

V is TRBV5-1 and J is TRBJ2-7, with 7 bases aligning to TRBD1. Germline V gives CDR1 SGHRS, CDR2 YFSETQ. The ends lost 1 base at V and 4 bases at J; junction bases unmatched: 5. This CDR3 comprises 14 residues. The CDR3 region is CASSLTGVSYEQYF. DNA of the CDR3: TGCGCCAGCAGCTTGACAGGGGTTTCGTACGAGCAGTACTTC.

V gene TRBV28 combines with J gene TRBJ1-2, with 7 nucleotides matching TRBD1. CDR1 and CDR2 from the germline V gene are MDHEN and SYDVKM. V lost 2 bases to trimming and J lost 4 bases; unmatched junction nucleotides: 10. This CDR3 has 16 residues. This CDR3 reads CASSLRAGRGSYGYTF. CDR3 sequence (DNA): TGTGCCAGCAGTTTACGGGCCGGCAGGGGGAGCTATGGCTACACCTTC.

Concerning this clone itself: One end of the junction varies from germline; a read error may be responsible. This sequence joins TRBV7-9 and TRBJ1-2; D unclear. The CDR3 has 12 amino acids. Germline V gene lookup returns CDR1 SEHNR and CDR2 FQNEAQ (reference sequence). CDR3 loop: CASSLIQSTPLF. CDR3 coding DNA: TGTGCCAGCAGCTTAATTCAGTCGACTCCGCTCTTC.

This clone turned up a few times. The chain has TRBV6-6 and TRBJ1-5; maybe TRBD1 (6 bases). The CDR3 spans 16 residues. Trimming cost V 0 bases and J 6 bases, with 15 bases left between them. Germline V gives CDR1 MNHNY, CDR2 SVGAGI (reference sequence). DNA of the CDR3: TGTGCCAGCAGTTACTCGTGGGGGCGCGTTGGTCAGCCCCAGCATTTT. Protein: CASSYSWGRVGQPQHF.

CDR3 in DNA: TGTGCCAGCACTAGGACAGGAACGAGCTCCTACAATGAGCAGTTCTTC. It specifies CASTRTGTSSYNEQFF. The chain recombines TRBV2 with TRBJ2-1, with 7 nucleotides matching TRBD1. Germline values: CDR1 SNHLY, CDR2 FYNNEI. V lost 7 bases and J lost 0; bases outside the gene matches: 9. There are 16 residues in the CDR3.

The chain couples TRBV10-3 to TRBJ2-3, with D possibly matching TRBD2 (6 bases). Trimming cost V 6 bases and J 0 bases, with 10 bases left between them. In germline, CDR1 is ENHRY, CDR2 SYGVKD. The CDR3 extends over 14 amino acids. CDR3 DNA sequence: TGTGCCATCAGCGCCGGGACTAGCACAGATACGCAGTATTTT. Its protein is CAISAGTSTDTQYF.

The rearrangement uses TRBV25-1 and TRBJ2-1; D is unclear. V lost 5 bases and J 2 bases, leaving 4 bases between the germline ends. Germline values: CDR1 MGHDK, CDR2 SYGVNS. The CDR3 sequence is 12 residues long. CDR3 region: CASSLAYNEQFF. DNA of the CDR3: TGTGCCAGCAGTCTAGCCTACAATGAGCAGTTCTTC. Full variable domain (missing parts from reference TRBV25-1 and TRBJ2-1): EADIYQTPRYLVIGTGKKITLECSQTMGHDKMYWYQQDPGMELHLIHYSYGVNSTEKGDLSSESTVSRIRTEHFPLTLESARPSHTSQYLCASSLAYNEQFFGPGTRLTVL.

The J gene is TRBJ2-5, the V gene TRBV19; the match to TRBD1 covers 9 bases. This CDR3 region has 15 residues. V dropped 5 bases and J dropped 6; count of bases not matched to a gene: 10. The germline V gene encodes CDR1 LNHDA and CDR2 SQIVND (reference sequence). CDR3 nucleotide sequence: TGTGCCAGTAGTCCTCCGGGACAGGGACGACAGACCCAGTACTTC. Amino acid sequence: CASSPPGQGRQTQYF.

In this sample, this clone turned up once. The rearrangement joins TRBV12-2 to TRBJ2-1; the table's D call of TRBD2 was not tested on the DNA. TRBV12-2 is shown as a pseudogene. The CDR3 length is 17 residues. The CDR3 DNA reads as TGTGCAAGTCGGCCCGAGACTAGCGGTACGACGGACAATGAGCAGTTCTTC. Translated: CASRPETSGTTDNEQFF.